The clone carrying this T cell receptor beta chain occurred a few times. Antigen: not known. These data are taken from a study of T cells after yellow fever vaccination. Notes on the study in general: It was a small share of clonotypes that appeared in both CD4 and CD8 compartments. Clones that expanded after primary vaccination mostly reappeared after the booster (just under 98% CD4, roughly 90% CD8). From the bulk population, abundant clonotypes could contaminate and appear within FACS-sorted repertoires.

Template switching by 5'RACE produced TCR cDNA, adding a universal primer site and UMIs. TCRdb re-derived calls from the 5' RACE reads in MiXCR, one entry per CDR3 protein. Found here are hundreds of thousands of distinct CDR3 sequences, around 20% of them singletons; the top ten hold 15% to 20%. After removal of 3 bases from V and 5 bases from J, the junction contained 8 bases not matched to a gene. The CDR3 runs 16 residues. CDR1 and CDR2 (germline): SGHRS, YFSETQ. This specimen consisted of PBMCs, obtained before the yellow fever booster vaccination. This sequence was found in a man aged 18 to 35 who received the YFV17D yellow fever vaccine. V gene TRBV5-1 combines with J gene TRBJ2-2; 9 bases map to TRBD1. The CDR3 DNA follows: TGCGCCAGCAGCTACCCGAGGGACAGGGATACCGGGGAGCTGTTTTTT. Amino acids: CASSYPRDRDTGELFF.